The 30 T cell receptor beta chains given below trace back to one sample, sequenced in a study of OX40 agonist ivuxolimab in advanced cancers. Produced via immunoSEQ multiplex PCR; TCRdb's table is partial and in-frame only. The sample has around 28,000 clones, roughly 87% seen once. The sequencing here drew on CD4+ or CD8+ T cells sorted from blood, taken in a trial of the OX40 agonist ivuxolimab. All receptors come from an adult with an advanced solid tumor such as melanoma, head and neck, liver or kidney cancer.

The CDR3 spells CATSRVGTGTDTQYF. For the CDR3, the DNA is TGTGCCACCAGCAGAGTGGGAACTGGGACAGATACGCAGTATTTT. This chain joins TRBV15 and TRBJ2-3; D gene uncertain. The CDR3 has 15 residues. CDR1 and CDR2 (germline): LNHNV, YYDKDF (reference sequence). V was trimmed by 1 base and J by 3 bases, leaving 11 bases between them.

The chain employs TRBV7-3 and TRBJ2-2; no firm D call. V lost 5 bases to trimming and J lost 6 bases, with 16 bases between them. The CDR3 consists of 15 residues. The germline V gene encodes CDR1 SGHTA and CDR2 FQGTGA. CDR3 nucleotides: TGTGCCAGCAGCCCCTTGACCCGTGGTGCCGGGGAGCTGTTTTTT. Amino acids: CASSPLTRGAGELFF. The full variable domain, with the rest looked up from reference TRBV7-3 and TRBJ2-2, is GAGVSQTPSNKVTEKGKYVELRCDPISGHTALYWYRQSLGQGPEFLIYFQGTGAADDSGLPNDRFFAVRPEGSVSTLKIQRTERGDSAVYLCASSPLTRGAGELFFGEGSRLTVL.

V is TRBV19 and J is TRBJ2-5; D might be TRBD1 (5 bases). V gave up 5 bases and J gave up 5 bases, with 9 bases separating them. CDR3 size: 12 residues. Germline CDR1 LNHDA, CDR2 SQIVND (reference sequence). CDR3 in amino acids: CASSPGWETQYF. In nucleotides, the CDR3 is TGTGCCAGTAGTCCAGGGTGGGAGACCCAGTACTTC.

The chain couples TRBV4-1 to TRBJ1-2, with 7 nucleotides matching TRBD1. The CDR3 is 14 residues long. Germline V gene sequence: CDR1 MGHRA, CDR2 YSYEKL. The trim removed 1 base at V and 6 bases at J, leaving 5 bases unmatched. CDR3 residues: CASSQGQGVNGYTF. CDR3 sequence (DNA): TGCGCCAGCAGCCAAGGGCAGGGGGTAAATGGCTACACCTTC.

Regarding this clone: An end of the junction does not agree with germline; a read error may underlie this. The V and J genes are TRBV6-1 and TRBJ1-2; D unclear. This CDR3 has 11 residues. Germline loops: CDR1 MNHNS, CDR2 SASEGT. The CDR3: CASSEALLVPF. The CDR3 DNA reads as TGTGCCAGCAGTGAAGCGTTGCTAGTTCCCTTC.

In DNA form, the CDR3 reads TGTGCCAGAAGCTTTGGTGATTACAATGAGCAGTTCTTC. This encodes CARSFGDYNEQFF. The rearrangement links TRBV5-3 to TRBJ2-1; no firm D call. TRBV5-3 is flagged as an ORF with uncertain function. Trimming removed 2 bases at V and 4 bases at J, with 7 bases between. CDR3 length: 13 residues.

The chain combines TRBV4-3 with TRBJ2-2; D ambiguous. Germline V gives CDR1 LGHNA, CDR2 YSLEER. The CDR3 consists of 15 residues. The V and J ends lost 0 bases and 4 bases respectively, with 9 bases between them. The CDR3 is CASSQEGIFTGELFF. CDR3 nucleotide sequence: TGCGCCAGCAGCCAAGAAGGGATCTTCACCGGGGAGCTGTTTTTT.

The rearrangement joins TRBV7-8 to TRBJ2-7; TRBD1 matches 10 bases. Germline CDR1 and CDR2: SGHVS and FQNEAQ. This CDR3 has 16 residues. Trimming removed 5 bases from V and 4 bases from J; junction bases left unmatched: 11. The CDR3 nucleotides read TGTGCCAGCAGCCCGCGACAGGGGGCATCCGAATACGAGCAGTACTTC. Amino acids: CASSPRQGASEYEQYF.

The rearrangement uses TRBV13 and TRBJ2-1; D gene ambiguous. Trimming removed 3 bases from V and 7 bases from J, with 10 bases in between. Per the germline V gene, CDR1 is PRHDT and CDR2 is FYEKMQ (reference sequence). CDR3 length: 13 residues. The CDR3 DNA follows: TGTGCCAGCAGCTTGAAGGTCGGGAATGAGCAGTTCTTC. The encoded protein is CASSLKVGNEQFF.

This chain links TRBV7-2 with TRBJ2-3; no clear D. V was shortened by 3 bases and J by 4 bases, with 5 bases between the two germline ends. Looked up from germline, CDR1 is SGHTA and CDR2 is FQGNSA. The CDR3 sequence is 12 residues long. Here the CDR3 reads CASSFGADTQYF. CDR3 sequence (DNA): TGTGCCAGCAGCTTTGGAGCAGATACGCAGTATTTT.

CDR3 sequence reads: CASSQVGGNTEAFF. The CDR3 region has the DNA TGTGCCAGCAGCCAAGTTGGGGGGAACACTGAAGCTTTCTTT. The chain recombines TRBV4-2 with TRBJ1-1; maybe TRBD1 (5 bases). Per germline, CDR1 LGHNA and CDR2 YNFKEQ. V lost 1 base and J 1 base, leaving 7 bases between the germline ends. CDR3 length: 14 amino acids.

The chain combines TRBV9 with TRBJ2-7; TRBD1 is a possible D gene (6 bases). Germline V gene lookup returns CDR1 SGDLS and CDR2 YYNGEE. Trimming pared 2 bases from V and 1 base from J, leaving 10 bases between. This CDR3 region has 14 residues. The CDR3 coding sequence is TGTGCCAGCAGCGTTACGACAGGTTCCTACGAGCAGTACTTC. It specifies CASSVTTGSYEQYF.

The chain uses TRBV27 and TRBJ2-7; D is possibly TRBD2 (6 bases). Germline V CDR1 and CDR2: MNHEY, SMNVEV (reference sequence). CDR3 length: 13 amino acids. V lost 4 bases to trimming and J lost 0 bases, with 7 bases between them. CDR3 residues: CASSSGGSYEQYF. The CDR3 DNA follows: TGTGCCAGCAGTTCCGGGGGCTCCTACGAGCAGTACTTC.

This chain uses TRBV5-4 with TRBJ2-2; possibly TRBD1 for D (6 bases). V shed 2 bases and J shed 6 bases, with 11 bases lying between them. The CDR3 extends over 14 amino acids. CDR1 SGHNT and CDR2 YYREEE come from the germline V gene (reference sequence). This CDR3 is CASSLAGVAGELFF. The CDR3 nucleotides read TGTGCCAGCAGCTTAGCAGGGGTGGCCGGGGAGCTGTTTTTT.

This clone was detected once. The J gene is TRBJ2-2, the V gene TRBV7-3; D unresolved. Per the germline V gene, CDR1 is SGHTA and CDR2 is FQGTGA. V shed 2 bases and J shed 3 bases, with 1 base lying between them. The CDR3 is 12 amino acids. CDR3 amino acids: CASSLYTGELFF. As DNA, the CDR3 is TGTGCCAGCAGCTTATACACCGGGGAGCTGTTTTTT.

V and J are TRBV28 and TRBJ1-2; the D is unclear. CDR1 and CDR2 (germline): MDHEN, SYDVKM. This CDR3 has 15 amino acids. The V end lost 2 bases, the J end lost 0 bases, and 10 bases lay between the germline ends. This CDR3 reads CASSLLGGANYGYTF. The CDR3 DNA follows: TGTGCCAGCAGTTTACTAGGCGGAGCTAACTATGGCTACACCTTC.

The chain links TRBV7-2 to TRBJ2-3; D might be TRBD2 (5 bases). Germline CDR1 SGHTA, CDR2 FQGNSA. V gave up 1 base and J gave up 0 bases, with 8 bases separating them. The CDR3 contains 15 residues. The CDR3 reads CASSLESGSTDTQYF. The CDR3 DNA sequence: TGTGCCAGCAGCTTAGAGAGCGGAAGCACAGATACGCAGTATTTT.

This sequence joins TRBV5-1 and TRBJ2-7, with D possibly TRBD2 on 5 matching bases. The germline CDR1 and CDR2 sequences are SGHRS and YFSETQ. The CDR3 is made up of 11 amino acids. The V end was cut by 5 bases, the J end by 5 bases, with 8 bases between. Written as DNA, the CDR3 is TGCGCCAGCAGGGAGGCGGACGAGCAGTACTTC. Translated, it gives CASREADEQYF.

A note on this clone: This CDR3 is also generated by other DNA sequences in the sample. The V and J genes are TRBV2 and TRBJ2-7, with TRBD1 as a possible D gene (6 bases). V was clipped by 6 bases and J by 0 bases, with 12 bases between them. The CDR3 covers 14 residues. Looked up from germline, CDR1 is SNHLY and CDR2 is FYNNEI. The CDR3 protein is CASSLQGTSYEQYF. CDR3 coding DNA: TGTGCCAGCAGCCTACAGGGTACCTCCTACGAGCAGTACTTC.

The rearrangement joins TRBV9 to TRBJ2-1, with D maybe TRBD1 (5 bases). This CDR3 has 14 amino acids. Trimming left V 3 bases short and J 10 bases short, with 17 bases between. Germline lookup yields CDR1 SGDLS and CDR2 YYNGEE. The CDR3 DNA reads TGTGCCAGCAGCGAGGGGCGTAACCCCGGGGAGCAGTTCTTC. Encoded protein: CASSEGRNPGEQFF.

This clone was observed once. The chain employs TRBV7-2 and TRBJ2-4; D perhaps matches TRBD1 (6 bases). Deletions cut 3 bases from V and 5 bases from J, with 20 bases between. The CDR3 spans 17 residues. The V gene's germline CDR1 is SGHTA and CDR2 FQGNSA. CDR3 sequence: CASSLGFGSRGENIQYF. DNA for the CDR3: TGTGCCAGCAGCTTGGGATTTGGGTCCAGGGGTGAAAACATTCAGTACTTC. Looking up the rest from reference TRBV7-2 and TRBJ2-4 gives the full variable domain: GAGVSQSPSNKVTEKGKDVELRCDPISGHTALYWYRQSLGQGLEFLIYFQGNSAPDKSGLPSDRFSAERTGGSVSTLTIQRTQQEDSAVYLCASSLGFGSRGENIQYFGAGTRLSVL.

This chain links TRBV7-9 with TRBJ2-3, with TRBD2 matching 9 bases. The germline CDR1 and CDR2 sequences are SEHNR and FQNEAQ (reference sequence). The CDR3 covers 18 residues. The ends lost 3 bases at V and 2 bases at J; junction bases unmatched: 12. The DNA of the CDR3 is TGTGCCAGCAGCTTTATAGCGGGAGAATCCTTTTCCACAGATACGCAGTATTTT. It yields the protein CASSFIAGESFSTDTQYF.

The rearrangement uses TRBV27 and TRBJ2-1; 11 bases fit TRBD1. The CDR3 has 15 residues. V trimming: 3 bases; J trimming: 2 bases; junction bases outside the gene matches: 0. CDR1 and CDR2 (germline): MNHEY, SMNVEV (reference sequence). The CDR3 DNA is TGTGCCAGCAGTTTGGGACAGGGGGCCTACAATGAGCAGTTCTTC. Its protein product is CASSLGQGAYNEQFF.

This rearrangement joins TRBV18 to TRBJ2-7; TRBD2 might be the D (5 bases). V was clipped by 3 bases and J by 3 bases, with 12 bases between them. CDR3 length: 14 amino acids. Germline V gives CDR1 KGHSH, CDR2 LQKENI. The CDR3 sequence is CASSPLLEYYEQYF. CDR3 sequence (DNA): TGTGCCAGCTCACCCCTACTAGAGTACTACGAGCAGTACTTC.

The chain carries TRBV6-5 and TRBJ2-2; possible D gene TRBD1, 5 bases. V gave up 4 bases and J gave up 6 bases, with 12 bases separating them. The CDR3 extends over 14 amino acids. Germline CDR1 is MNHEY and CDR2 is SVGAGI. The CDR3 protein is CASSSSGISGELFF. CDR3 in DNA: TGTGCCAGCAGTTCCTCAGGGATCTCCGGGGAGCTGTTTTTT.

The CDR3 coding sequence is TGTGCCAGCAGTTTATTTGGCGGGAGGACCTCCTACGAGCAGTACTTC. Its translation: CASSLFGGRTSYEQYF. The chain recombines TRBV27 with TRBJ2-7; 8 nucleotides match TRBD2. The trim removed 1 base at V and 0 bases at J, leaving 5 bases unmatched. The CDR3 covers 16 residues. Germline V gene data show CDR1 as MNHEY and CDR2 as SMNVEV (reference sequence).

This CDR3 reads CASSPWTGRNNEQFF. CDR3 in DNA: TGTGCCAGCAGCCCTTGGACAGGGCGAAACAATGAGCAGTTCTTC. This sequence joins TRBV14 and TRBJ2-1, with 8 bases aligning to TRBD1. Per the germline V gene, CDR1 is SGHDN and CDR2 is FVKESK. This CDR3 has 15 amino acids. J was trimmed by 5 bases and V by 4 bases; bases with no gene match: 7.

This clone was detected a few times. J is TRBJ2-5 and V is TRBV14, with 8 nucleotides matching TRBD2. Trimming at V came to 4 bases and at J to 4 bases, leaving 8 bases not matched to a gene. Germline V gene lookup returns CDR1 SGHDN and CDR2 FVKESK. The CDR3 is made up of 15 amino acids. CDR3 sequence (DNA): TGTGCCAGCAGCCTATCGGCGGGGGGTAGAGAGACCCAGTACTTC. It is translated as CASSLSAGGRETQYF.

V gene TRBV28 combines with J gene TRBJ2-3; D is unresolved. Germline CDR1 MDHEN, CDR2 SYDVKM. CDR3 size: 20 residues. V was cut by 1 base and J by 2 bases, with 25 bases left in between. The CDR3 loop is CASSLFVAFIRGGSTDTQYF. CDR3 nucleotides: TGTGCCAGCAGTTTATTTGTTGCGTTTATTCGCGGCGGCTCCACAGATACGCAGTATTTT.

The count of this clone is one. The chain has TRBV4-1 and TRBJ2-1, with TRBD2 matching over 7 bases. The CDR3 is made up of 16 amino acids. With 0 bases clipped from V and 2 bases from J, the junction kept 4 bases outside the gene matches. Germline CDR1 MGHRA, CDR2 YSYEKL. The CDR3 region has the DNA TGCGCCAGCAGCCAAGAGTCGGGAGGCGCCTACAATGAGCAGTTCTTC. Residues: CASSQESGGAYNEQFF.